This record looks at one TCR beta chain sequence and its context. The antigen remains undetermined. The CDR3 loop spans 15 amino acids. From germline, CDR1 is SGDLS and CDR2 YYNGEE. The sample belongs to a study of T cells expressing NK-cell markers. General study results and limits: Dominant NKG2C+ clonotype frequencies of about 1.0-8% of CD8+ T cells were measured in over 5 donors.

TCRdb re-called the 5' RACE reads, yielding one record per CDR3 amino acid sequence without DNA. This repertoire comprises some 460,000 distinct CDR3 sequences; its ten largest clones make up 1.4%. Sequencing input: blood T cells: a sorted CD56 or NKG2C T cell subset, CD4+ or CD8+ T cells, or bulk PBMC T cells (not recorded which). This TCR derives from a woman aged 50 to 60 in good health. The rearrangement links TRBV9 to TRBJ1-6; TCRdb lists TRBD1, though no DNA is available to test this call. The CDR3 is CASSPGGQGNSPLHF. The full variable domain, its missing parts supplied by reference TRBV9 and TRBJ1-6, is DSGVTQTPKHLITATGQRVTLRCSPRSGDLSVYWYQQSLDQGLQFLIQYYNGEERAKGNILERFSAQQFPDLHSELNLSSLELGDSALYFCASSPGGQGNSPLHFGNGTRLTVT.